This is a list of T cell receptor beta chains from one sample in a study of beta chain features in type 1 diabetes. Here immunoSEQ multiplex PCR was the method, and the copy in TCRdb shows in-frame clones only, minus some. Among around 360,000 clones, around 12% were seen once, and the ten largest hold approximately 0.011%. Sequencing was carried out using naive CD4+ T cells from blood. The receptors here all came from a woman aged 18-30 years with type 1 diabetes. The CDR3 runs from the conserved cysteine through the conserved F or W. Each record gives: V gene, clone size, J gene, D gene, CDR3 protein, CDR3 DNA. D genes are given only for firm matches. Not all rows give a size; the values are once, few, many and, for expanded clones, a class.

TRBV4-3	.	TRBJ2-5	TRBD1	CASSQDLGQGARSETQYF	TGCGCCAGCAGCCAAGATTTGGGACAGGGGGCGCGCTCTGAGACCCAGTACTTC
TRBV14	few	TRBJ2-1	.	CASSQGSNRPFF	TGTGCCAGCAGCCAAGGGAGTAACAGGCCGTTCTTC
TRBV28	.	TRBJ1-2	.	CASSAGGVRDYGYTF	TGTGCCAGCTCCGCGGGGGGCGTCAGGGACTATGGCTACACCTTC
TRBV20-1	few	TRBJ2-7	TRBD1	CSGGQGKQYF	TGCAGTGGGGGACAGGGAAAGCAGTACTTC
TRBV9	few	TRBJ2-5	.	CASSVGQEETQYF	TGTGCCAGCAGCGTAGGTCAGGAAGAGACCCAGTACTTC
TRBV18	.	TRBJ1-5	.	CASSPGALLSNQPQHF	TGTGCCAGCTCACCAGGGGCCTTACTTAGCAATCAGCCCCAGCATTTT
TRBV2	few	TRBJ1-5	.	CASSADSLNQPQHF	TGTGCCAGCAGTGCTGACAGCCTCAATCAGCCCCAGCATTTT
TRBV11-2	.	TRBJ2-5	.	CASSLQGQETQYF	TGTGCCAGCAGCCTCCAGGGACAAGAGACCCAGTACTTC
TRBV2	.	TRBJ1-1	TRBD1	CASKDRVGSEAFF	TGTGCCAGCAAAGACAGGGTGGGCTCTGAAGCTTTCTTT
TRBV5-6	.	TRBJ1-1	TRBD1	CASSLIDRGNTEAFF	TGTGCCAGCAGCTTGATAGACAGGGGTAACACTGAAGCTTTCTTT
TRBV21-1	.	TRBJ2-7	.	CASSKAISGEQYF	TGTGCCAGCAGCAAAGCGATTTCGGGAGAGCAGTACTTC